What follows are 30 T cell receptor beta chains derived from one specimen sequenced in a study of cytomegalovirus exposure and HLA in healthy donors. The PCR ran on 60 Vbeta and 13 Jbeta primers. Here immunoSEQ multiplex PCR was the method, and the copy in TCRdb shows in-frame clones only, minus some. This table holds approximately 180,000 clones, about 80% found once. The specimen sequenced was PBMCs. The receptors were gathered from a woman aged 40 to 55 in good health and CMV-seronegative.

The chain couples TRBV18 to TRBJ2-1; 8 nucleotides match TRBD2. The CDR3 has 15 residues. V was pared by 6 bases and J by 6 bases, with 10 bases of the junction left unmatched. Germline V gene data show CDR1 as KGHSH and CDR2 as LQKENI. The CDR3 DNA reads TGTGCCAGCTCCAACGGGGGGGGACGCGGCAATGAGCAGTTCTTC. As protein: CASSNGGGRGNEQFF.

This clone was seen only once. The V call is TRBV11-3, the J call TRBJ2-3; D remains ambiguous. Per the germline V gene, CDR1 is SGHNT and CDR2 is YENEEA. Trimming shortened V by 1 base and J by 0 bases, and 5 bases separated the two germline ends. This CDR3 has 14 residues. In DNA form, the CDR3 reads TGTGCCAGCAGCTTAGCCCGGAGCACAGATACGCAGTATTTT. Protein product: CASSLARSTDTQYF.

This clone was detected once. V gene TRBV18 combines with J gene TRBJ1-2; 9 bases fit TRBD1. Germline-derived CDR1 and CDR2 are KGHSH and LQKENI. Trimming removed 5 bases from V and 8 bases from J; junction bases left unmatched: 6. This CDR3 spans 13 amino acids. In nucleotides, the CDR3 is TGTGCCAGCTCATCCGGACAGGGGATCGGCTACACCTTC. Protein: CASSSGQGIGYTF. The whole variable domain, remainder taken from reference TRBV18 and TRBJ1-2, is NAGVMQNPRHLVRRRGQEARLRCSPMKGHSHVYWYRQLPEEGLKFMVYLQKENIIDESGMPKERFSAEFPKEGPSILRIQQVVRGDSAAYFCASSSGQGIGYTFGSGTRLTVV.

The genes are TRBV6-5 and TRBJ2-7, with 8 positions matching TRBD1. The CDR3 runs 14 residues. J gave up 3 bases and V 4 bases, and 5 bases lay outside the gene matches. Germline V CDR1 and CDR2: MNHEY, SVGAGI. CDR3 in DNA: TGTGCCAGCAGTTTCCGGGACAGGAACTACGAGCAGTACTTC. Translated: CASSFRDRNYEQYF.

The DNA of the CDR3 is TGTGCCTGGAGTGAGGGACAGGGGGCAGATGGCTACACCTTC. Translating gives CAWSEGQGADGYTF. The chain has TRBV30 and TRBJ1-2, with TRBD1 matching 12 bases. The CDR3 loop spans 14 amino acids. Germline CDR1 and CDR2: GTSNPN and SVGIG (reference sequence). The J segment lost 6 bases and the V segment lost 1 base, leaving 3 bases of the junction unmatched.

The chain recombines TRBV6-6 with TRBJ1-1; D is unclear. This CDR3 is 14 amino acids long. The V end was cut by 6 bases, the J end by 1 base, with 12 bases between. CDR1 is MNHNY, CDR2 SVGAGI, per germline (reference sequence). The CDR3, as DNA: TGTGCCAGCAGCCGCCCCGCAGAGAACACTGAAGCTTTCTTT. As protein: CASSRPAENTEAFF.

This chain connects TRBV11-3 to TRBJ1-1; D ambiguous. The CDR3 is made up of 15 amino acids. Germline lookup yields CDR1 SGHNT and CDR2 YENEEA. The ends were cut back, 4 bases at V and 1 base at J, with 13 bases in the middle. As DNA, the CDR3 is TGTGCCAGCAGCTCAGGTAGACGGGAGAACACTGAAGCTTTCTTT. Protein sequence: CASSSGRRENTEAFF.

This chain links TRBV5-4 with TRBJ2-3; 9 bases are shared with TRBD1. This CDR3 has 16 amino acids. CDR1 is SGHNT, CDR2 YYREEE, per germline (reference sequence). The V gene end was trimmed by 4 bases and the J gene end by 4 bases; junction bases not matched to a gene: 10. The CDR3 spells CASSPDAGQGADTQYF. The CDR3 DNA reads TGTGCCAGCAGCCCGGACGCGGGACAGGGAGCAGATACGCAGTATTTT. Complete variable domain (other parts from reference TRBV5-4 and TRBJ2-3): ETGVTQSPTHLIKTRGQQVTLRCSSQSGHNTVSWYQQALGQGPQFIFQYYREEENGRGNFPPRFSGLQFPNYSSELNVNALELDDSALYLCASSPDAGQGADTQYFGPGTRLTVL.

V usage is TRBV7-9 and J usage is TRBJ1-2; the D is unclear. V gave up 2 bases and J gave up 4 bases, with 8 bases separating them. The CDR3 is 13 amino acids. Germline CDR1 is SEHNR and CDR2 is FQNEAQ (reference sequence). CDR3 bases: TGTGCCAGCAGCTTAAACAGCTTCTATGGCTACACCTTC. Its translation: CASSLNSFYGYTF.

This chain links TRBV7-9 with TRBJ1-1, with D possibly being TRBD1 (6 bases). With 5 bases removed from V and 1 base from J, the gap between germline ends came to 14 bases. Germline CDR1 is SEHNR and CDR2 is FQNEAQ (reference sequence). This CDR3 spans 15 amino acids. CDR3 sequence reads: CASSPRTDRNTEAFF. The CDR3, as DNA: TGTGCCAGCAGCCCGCGGACAGACAGGAACACTGAAGCTTTCTTT.

The rearrangement links TRBV4-3 to TRBJ1-3; 8 bases are a match to TRBD1. Germline V lookup: CDR1 LGHNA, CDR2 YSLEER. The CDR3 runs to 15 residues. Germline trimming cut 4 bases from V and 7 bases from J; bases unmatched to any gene: 9. This CDR3 reads CASSRTTTGENTIYF. The CDR3 bases are TGCGCCAGCAGCCGTACAACGACAGGGGAGAACACCATATATTTT.

The chain is built from TRBV5-1 and TRBJ1-1, with a weak D call TRBD1 (5 bases). This CDR3 has 14 residues. Germline V gene sequence: CDR1 SGHRS, CDR2 YFSETQ. V gave up 4 bases and J gave up 2 bases, with 12 bases separating them. CDR3 sequence reads: CASSLGDFNTEAFF. CDR3 bases: TGCGCCAGCAGCCTTGGGGACTTTAACACTGAAGCTTTCTTT.

CDR3 residues: CASSLDPGLRAQYF. In DNA, the CDR3 is TGTGCCAGCAGCTTAGATCCAGGGTTAAGGGCCCAGTACTTC. The genes are TRBV7-2 and TRBJ2-5, with D possibly matching TRBD1 (5 bases). The CDR3 has 14 amino acids. Trimming left V 1 base short and J 9 bases short, with 15 bases between. Germline V gene data show CDR1 as SGHTA and CDR2 as FQGNSA.

V is TRBV5-1 and J is TRBJ1-2; 7 bases are a match to TRBD1. The CDR3 totals 16 residues. V was pared by 0 bases and J by 2 bases, with 7 bases of the junction left unmatched. CDR1 is SGHRS, CDR2 YFSETQ, per germline. The CDR3 is CASSLGDSGGNYGYTF. The DNA for the CDR3 is TGCGCCAGCAGCTTGGGGGACAGTGGAGGCAACTATGGCTACACCTTC.

The CDR3 sequence is CASSQGRGAHYGYTF. The CDR3 DNA is TGCGCCAGCAGCCAGGGGCGGGGGGCTCACTATGGCTACACCTTC. J is TRBJ1-2 and V is TRBV4-3; maybe TRBD1 (6 bases). Per the germline V gene, CDR1 is LGHNA and CDR2 is YSLEER. The germline V and J ends were trimmed by 3 bases and 3 bases, with 14 bases remaining between them. The CDR3 sequence is 15 residues long.

This clone was detected only a few times. The rearrangement uses TRBV9 and TRBJ2-6; D is perhaps TRBD1 (6 bases). Germline CDR1 and CDR2: SGDLS and YYNGEE. The germline V and J ends were trimmed by 4 bases and 4 bases, with 12 bases remaining between them. The CDR3 spans 15 residues. Written as DNA, the CDR3 is TGTGCCAGCAGCACCACAGGGACCGGGGCCAACGTCCTGACTTTC. This translates into CASSTTGTGANVLTF.

The CDR3 DNA follows: TGTGCCAGTAGTATACAGGGTCCGGATCAGCCCCAGCATTTT. Protein product: CASSIQGPDQPQHF. The chain combines TRBV19 with TRBJ1-5; tentatively, D is TRBD1 (5 bases). Germline CDR1 and CDR2: LNHDA and SQIVND (reference sequence). The CDR3 sequence is 14 residues long. V dropped 2 bases and J dropped 5 bases, with 10 bases sitting between them.

V usage is TRBV5-4 and J usage is TRBJ1-2, with TRBD1 matching over 7 bases. The CDR3 loop spans 14 amino acids. Germline assignment: CDR1 SGHNT and CDR2 YYREEE (reference sequence). The junction had 6 bases not matched to a gene; V was cut back by 4 bases and J by 3 bases. As DNA, the CDR3 is TGTGCCAGCAGCCAGGGACAGAAGTACTATGGCTACACCTTC. Residues: CASSQGQKYYGYTF.

The gene calls are TRBV7-2 and TRBJ2-2, with 13 bases lining up with TRBD2. CDR1 and CDR2 (germline): SGHTA, FQGNSA. This CDR3 has 15 amino acids. Trimming took 9 bases from V and 5 from J; bases not matched to a gene: 6. This chain's CDR3 is CASSGLAGETGELFF. CDR3 sequence (DNA): TGTGCCAGTTCAGGACTAGCGGGAGAGACCGGGGAGCTGTTTTTT.

In its sample, this clone was seen a few times. The chain joins TRBV6-1 to TRBJ1-5; D is possibly TRBD1 (6 bases). The germline gives CDR1 MNHNS, CDR2 SASEGT. This CDR3 has 11 residues. Trimming took 8 bases from V and 6 from J, leaving 8 bases between them. CDR3 bases: TGTGCCAGCCAGGGGTCTCAGCCCCAGCATTTT. This translates into CASQGSQPQHF.

J is TRBJ1-1 and V is TRBV4-3; D might be TRBD1 (5 bases). CDR3 length equals 13 residues. Germline V gene sequence: CDR1 LGHNA, CDR2 YSLEER. V was clipped by 3 bases and J by 7 bases, with 12 bases between them. CDR3 bases: TGCGCCAGCAGCCATGATACTACAGGTGAAGCTTTCTTT. Protein sequence: CASSHDTTGEAFF.

DNA for the CDR3: TGTGCCAGTAAGACAGAACCGAACACCGGGGAGCTGTTTTTT. Residues: CASKTEPNTGELFF. The chain recombines TRBV2 with TRBJ2-2; D may be TRBD1 (5 bases). Germline V gives CDR1 SNHLY, CDR2 FYNNEI. V lost 9 bases, J lost 0 bases, and 11 bases lay in between. The CDR3 is 14 residues long.

This sequence joins TRBV9 and TRBJ2-2, with 8 positions matching TRBD2. Germline values: CDR1 SGDLS, CDR2 YYNGEE. J was trimmed by 4 bases and V by 0 bases; bases with no gene match: 2. The CDR3 is 15 residues long. In nucleotides, the CDR3 is TGTGCCAGCAGCGTAGGCCTAGCGGGCACCGGGGAGCTGTTTTTT. Translating gives CASSVGLAGTGELFF.

The chain combines TRBV7-8 with TRBJ1-6; no clear D. The CDR3 contains 12 residues. Trimming took off 5 bases at V and 6 bases at J, with 5 bases between the two ends. The germline V gene encodes CDR1 SGHVS and CDR2 FQNEAQ. Written as DNA, the CDR3 is TGTGCCAGCAGCCGTCTTAATTCACCCCTCCACTTT. This translates into CASSRLNSPLHF. Full variable domain (remainder filled in from reference TRBV7-8 and TRBJ1-6): GAGVSQSPRYKVAKRGQDVALRCDPISGHVSLFWYQQALGQGPEFLTYFQNEAQLDKSGLPSDRFFAERPEGSVSTLKIQRTQQEDSAVYLCASSRLNSPLHFGNGTRLTVT.

Only a few counts were recorded for this clone. V is TRBV5-1 and J is TRBJ2-3; 10 nucleotides agree with TRBD2. CDR1 and CDR2 from the germline V gene are SGHRS and YFSETQ. V was pared by 4 bases and J by 4 bases, with 6 bases of the junction left unmatched. The CDR3 length is 15 residues. CDR3 sequence: CASSTPGLAPDTQYF. The CDR3 DNA reads TGCGCCAGCAGCACCCCGGGACTAGCGCCAGATACGCAGTATTTT.

The chain employs TRBV9 and TRBJ1-2; D might be TRBD1 (5 bases). This CDR3 spans 13 amino acids. V shed 3 bases and J shed 5 bases, with 11 bases lying between them. Germline V gene sequence: CDR1 SGDLS, CDR2 YYNGEE. The CDR3 DNA follows: TGTGCCAGCAGCGCTTTAGGGGATTATGGCTACACCTTC. Translation gives CASSALGDYGYTF.

The rearrangement joins TRBV7-3 to TRBJ2-2; D is perhaps TRBD2 (5 bases). Germline V gene lookup returns CDR1 SGHTA and CDR2 FQGTGA. This CDR3 has 16 amino acids. V dropped 1 base and J dropped 0 bases, with 9 bases sitting between them. The chain's CDR3 is CASSLNLAANTGELFF. The DNA for the CDR3 is TGTGCCAGCAGCTTAAACCTAGCCGCGAACACCGGGGAGCTGTTTTTT.

The gene calls are TRBV19 and TRBJ1-2, with 9 nucleotides matching TRBD1. The CDR3 runs to 14 residues. With 9 bases clipped from V and 4 bases from J, the junction kept 9 bases outside the gene matches. CDR1 is LNHDA, CDR2 SQIVND, per germline (reference sequence). The CDR3 sequence: CASRTGTGLYGYTF. CDR3 nucleotides: TGTGCCAGCAGAACCGGGACAGGGCTCTATGGCTACACCTTC.

The rearrangement uses TRBV7-2 and TRBJ2-5; a possible D gene is TRBD2 (6 bases). Germline V gives CDR1 SGHTA, CDR2 FQGNSA. This CDR3 has 13 amino acids. Trimming shortened V by 5 bases and J by 4 bases, and 11 bases separated the two germline ends. The CDR3 DNA follows: TGTGCCAGCAGCCCCCGGGACTTAGAGACCCAGTACTTC. Its protein product is CASSPRDLETQYF.

This chain joins TRBV9 and TRBJ2-1; D not resolved. Trimming removed 0 bases at V and 8 bases at J, with 12 bases between. The CDR3 has 14 amino acids. Germline-derived CDR1 and CDR2 are SGDLS and YYNGEE. CDR3 region: CASSVESSSDEQFF. The CDR3 nucleotides read TGTGCCAGCAGCGTAGAGTCTAGTTCCGATGAGCAGTTCTTC.